This T cell receptor beta chain was profiled in a study of a mutant IDH1 vaccine in newly diagnosed glioma (dated by TCRdb to about 2021). Regarding the complete study: Vaccination started 4-6 weeks after radiotherapy alone, or was given together with temozolomide cycles in the groups whose treatment included chemotherapy. Of the approximately 33 treated patients, around 62% were male and about 40% were female, and a mean age of approximately 40 years was recorded. Prior to enrollment, standard therapy consisting of radiotherapy alone, temozolomide alone, or radiochemotherapy with temozolomide had been administered to patients, with the combination being received by most patients. The week-35 safety follow-up was designated visit V12, and the week-47 end of study was designated visit V13. Peripheral blood samples were drawn at six visits, namely V03 (baseline), V05, V07, V10, V12 and V13. For exploratory analyses, roughly 25 treated patients had longitudinal TCRB deep sequencing done wherever samples were available. Results and caveats for the whole study, not just this receptor: Selection of PBMC samples for TCRB deep sequencing was based on availability. Pseudoprogression seemed to be unrelated to changes in the top peripheral T cell clonotypes found by TCRB sequencing. Immune responses induced by the vaccine were seen in more than 85% of patients across multiple MHC alleles. The authors noted that analyses of patient blood samples could not be reproduced because of sample limitations.

CDR3 length: 12 amino acids, cysteine to phenylalanine. The DNA shown is the 36-base CDR3, in frame from base 1. V gives up 0 bases and J gives up 5 bases, and the segment between their germline ends measures 5 bases. In the germline V gene, CDR1 corresponds to SGDLS and CDR2 to YYNGEE. The time point label for this specimen denotes: week 35, safety follow-up. Each vaccine dose was 300 ug of a 20-mer mutant IDH1 peptide in Montanide, given subcutaneously with topical imiquimod. Patients were given eight vaccinations, in weeks 1, 3, 5, 7, 11, 15, 19 and 23, which matched visits V03 through V10. Donors had newly diagnosed WHO grade 3 or 4 IDH1-mutant astrocytomas with loss of nuclear ATRX. The samples were drawn from NOA16, a multicentre, single-arm, open-label phase I trial in Germany that tested a mutant IDH1 peptide vaccine in humans for the first time. Genomic DNA for TCRB sequencing was isolated from EDTA blood with the DNeasy Blood and Tissue Kit.

The library was obtained by the immunoSEQ multiplex PCR assay. Following the manufacturer's protocol, the hsTCRB Kit was used to amplify rearranged TCR beta chain sequences. TCRB libraries were sequenced on an Illumina MiSeq. In the authors' own workflow: The kit vendor's proprietary platform handled demultiplexing, trimming and gene mapping. The table comes from immuneACCESS by way of TCRdb, which keeps in-frame sequences with V and J called. Part of the clones is missing from these tables; in studies checked, under half for an unresolved V gene and the rest for unknown reasons. V and J calls and clone size are those listed in that table; D and trimming were worked out from the DNA. In all, the sample holds roughly 54,000 clones, and around 80% of those were seen once. The top ten clonotypes cover over 4% of the sample. This clone is a singleton in its sample. No cognate antigen has been identified for it. No base qualities exist here, and no much larger clone lies one base off it.

Sequencing used PBMCs, obtained from a glioma patient whose treatment included an IDH1 peptide vaccine. This TCR was recovered from a woman aged 18-29 years with glioma. In this chain, TRBV9 is recombined with TRBJ2-5, and the D gene may be TRBD2, 5 bases matching. The CDR3 loop reads CASSVGGETQYF. At the DNA level, the sequence is TGTGCCAGCAGCGTAGGAGGGGAGACCCAGTACTTC.